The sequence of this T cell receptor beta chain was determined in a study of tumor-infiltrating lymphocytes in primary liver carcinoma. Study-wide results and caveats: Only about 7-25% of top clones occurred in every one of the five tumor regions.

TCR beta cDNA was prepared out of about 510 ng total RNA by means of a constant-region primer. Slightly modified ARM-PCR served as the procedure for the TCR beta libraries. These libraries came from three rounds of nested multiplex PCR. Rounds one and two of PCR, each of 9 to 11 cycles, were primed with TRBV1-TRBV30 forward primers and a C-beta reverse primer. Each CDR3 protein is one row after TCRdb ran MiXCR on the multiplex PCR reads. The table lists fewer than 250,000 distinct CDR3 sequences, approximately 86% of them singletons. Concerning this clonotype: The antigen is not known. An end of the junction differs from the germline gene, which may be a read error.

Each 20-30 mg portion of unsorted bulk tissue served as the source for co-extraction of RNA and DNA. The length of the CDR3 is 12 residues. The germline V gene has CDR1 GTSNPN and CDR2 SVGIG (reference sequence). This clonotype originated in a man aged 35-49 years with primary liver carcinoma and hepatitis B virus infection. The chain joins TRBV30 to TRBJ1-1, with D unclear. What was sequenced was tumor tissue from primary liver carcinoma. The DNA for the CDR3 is TGTGCCTGGAGTAAAAGGATGGATGAAACTTTCTTT. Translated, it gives CAWSKRMDETFF.